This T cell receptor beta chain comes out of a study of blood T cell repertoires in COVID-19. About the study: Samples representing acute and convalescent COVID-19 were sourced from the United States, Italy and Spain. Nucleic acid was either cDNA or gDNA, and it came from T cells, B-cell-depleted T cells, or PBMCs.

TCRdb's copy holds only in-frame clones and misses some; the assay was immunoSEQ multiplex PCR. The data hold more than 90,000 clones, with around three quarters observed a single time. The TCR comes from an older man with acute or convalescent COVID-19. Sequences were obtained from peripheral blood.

The CDR3 bases are TGTGCCAGCAGTTTAGTGCCCTCGACAGGGGCTGGGGCCAACGTCCTGACTTTC. It codes for CASSLVPSTGAGANVLTF. The V call is TRBV28, the J call TRBJ2-6; 8 bases align to TRBD1. The trim removed 2 bases at V and 2 bases at J, leaving 8 bases unmatched. This CDR3 region has 18 residues. The germline V gene encodes CDR1 MDHEN and CDR2 SYDVKM.